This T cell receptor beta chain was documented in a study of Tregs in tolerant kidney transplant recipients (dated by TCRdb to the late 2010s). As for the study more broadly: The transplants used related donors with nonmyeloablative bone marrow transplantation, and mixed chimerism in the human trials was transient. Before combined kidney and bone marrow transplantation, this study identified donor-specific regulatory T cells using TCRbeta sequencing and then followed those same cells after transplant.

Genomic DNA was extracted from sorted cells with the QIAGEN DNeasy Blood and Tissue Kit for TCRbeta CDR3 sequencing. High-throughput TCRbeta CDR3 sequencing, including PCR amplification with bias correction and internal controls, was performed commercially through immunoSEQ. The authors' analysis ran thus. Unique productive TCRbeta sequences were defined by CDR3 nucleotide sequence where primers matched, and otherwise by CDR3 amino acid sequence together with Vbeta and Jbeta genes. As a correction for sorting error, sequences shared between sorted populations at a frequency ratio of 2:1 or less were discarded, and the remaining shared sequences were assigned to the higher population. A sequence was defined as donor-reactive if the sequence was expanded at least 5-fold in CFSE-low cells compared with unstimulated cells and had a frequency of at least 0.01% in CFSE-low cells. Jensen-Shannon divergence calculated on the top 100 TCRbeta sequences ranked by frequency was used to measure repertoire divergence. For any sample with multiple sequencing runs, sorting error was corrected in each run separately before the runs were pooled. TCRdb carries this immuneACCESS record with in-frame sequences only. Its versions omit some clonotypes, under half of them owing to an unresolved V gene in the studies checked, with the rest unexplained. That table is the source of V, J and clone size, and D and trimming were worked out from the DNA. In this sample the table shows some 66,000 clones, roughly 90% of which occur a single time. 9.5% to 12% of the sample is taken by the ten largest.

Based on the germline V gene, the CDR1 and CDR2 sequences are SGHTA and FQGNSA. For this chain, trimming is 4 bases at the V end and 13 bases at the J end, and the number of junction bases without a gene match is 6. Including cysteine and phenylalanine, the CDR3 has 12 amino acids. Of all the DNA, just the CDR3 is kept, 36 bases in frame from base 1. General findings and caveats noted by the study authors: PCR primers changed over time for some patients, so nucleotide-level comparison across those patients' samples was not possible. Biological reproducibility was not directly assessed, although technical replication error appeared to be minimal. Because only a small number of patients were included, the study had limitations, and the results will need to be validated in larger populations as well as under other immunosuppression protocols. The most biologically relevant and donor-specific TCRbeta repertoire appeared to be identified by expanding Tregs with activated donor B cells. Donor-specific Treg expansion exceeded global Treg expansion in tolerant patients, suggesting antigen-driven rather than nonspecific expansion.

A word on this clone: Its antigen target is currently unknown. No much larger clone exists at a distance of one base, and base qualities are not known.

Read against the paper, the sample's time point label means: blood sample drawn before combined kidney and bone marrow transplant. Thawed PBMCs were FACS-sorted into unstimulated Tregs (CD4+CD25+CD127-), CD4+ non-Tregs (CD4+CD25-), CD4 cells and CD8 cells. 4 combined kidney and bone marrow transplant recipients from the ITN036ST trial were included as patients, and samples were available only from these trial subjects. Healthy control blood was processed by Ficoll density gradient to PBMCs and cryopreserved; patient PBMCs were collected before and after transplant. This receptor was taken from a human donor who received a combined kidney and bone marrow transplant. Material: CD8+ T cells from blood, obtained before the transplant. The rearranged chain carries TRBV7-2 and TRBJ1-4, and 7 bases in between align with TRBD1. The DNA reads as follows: TGTGCCAGCAGCTCCACAGGGGTTCGACTGTTTTTT. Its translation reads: CASSSTGVRLFF.